A single sample is the source of the 23 T cell receptor beta chains below, sequenced in a study of cytomegalovirus exposure and HLA in healthy donors. Sequencing was performed with immunoSEQ multiplex PCR; in TCRdb, only in-frame clones are kept and a portion is missing. The table includes roughly 200,000 clones, 65% to 85% detected once. Material: PBMCs. The receptors stem from a woman aged 18-30 years in good health and CMV-seropositive.

This clone was seen once. The chain carries TRBV5-1 and TRBJ2-7, with TRBD1 identical over 9 bases. V was clipped by 3 bases and J by 2 bases; unmatched bases: 9. The germline V gene has CDR1 SGHRS and CDR2 YFSETQ. The CDR3 sequence is 16 residues long. The CDR3 spells CASSSPQGAVTYEQYF. CDR3 in DNA: TGCGCCAGCAGCTCACCACAGGGGGCGGTTACCTACGAGCAGTACTTC.

The chain is built from TRBV6-1 and TRBJ1-2, with no clear D. With 4 bases removed from V and 2 bases from J, the gap between germline ends came to 17 bases. CDR1 and CDR2 from the germline V gene are MNHNS and SASEGT. The CDR3 runs to 16 residues. CDR3 in amino acids: CASSGYYQPPNYGYTF. The CDR3 DNA reads TGTGCCAGCAGTGGCTACTACCAACCGCCCAACTATGGCTACACCTTC.

This chain joins TRBV4-1 and TRBJ2-1; no reliable D call. V lost 0 bases and J lost 8, with 11 bases in between. This CDR3 region has 14 residues. Germline assignment: CDR1 MGHRA and CDR2 YSYEKL. The CDR3 DNA reads as TGCGCCAGCAGCCAAGATCTTGTGTTTGATGAGCAGTTCTTC. Its translation: CASSQDLVFDEQFF.

This chain uses TRBV19 with TRBJ1-2; 7 nucleotides agree with TRBD1. In germline, CDR1 is LNHDA, CDR2 SQIVND (reference sequence). The CDR3 contains 13 residues. Trimming at V came to 5 bases and at J to 8 bases, leaving 8 bases not matched to a gene. In DNA, the CDR3 is TGTGCCAGTAGTGCTACAGGGGTGAGGGGCTACACCTTC. Residues: CASSATGVRGYTF.

For the CDR3, the DNA is TGCGCCAGCAGCCAGGGGAGCTCCGAGCAGTACTTC. It translates to CASSQGSSEQYF. The rearrangement links TRBV4-1 to TRBJ2-7; TRBD2 might be the D (5 bases). V was trimmed by 3 bases and J by 6 bases, leaving 9 bases between them. CDR3 length: 12 amino acids. Germline loops: CDR1 MGHRA, CDR2 YSYEKL.

This clone was observed once. The V gene is TRBV4-1, the J gene TRBJ1-4; no firm D call. The CDR3 consists of 14 residues. The V and J ends lost 0 bases and 8 bases respectively, with 10 bases between them. The germline V gene encodes CDR1 MGHRA and CDR2 YSYEKL. The CDR3 spells CASSQEGRGEKLFF. For the CDR3, the DNA is TGCGCCAGCAGCCAAGAAGGGAGAGGGGAAAAACTGTTTTTT.

The rearrangement uses TRBV7-2 and TRBJ1-2; 9 positions agree with TRBD1. The CDR3 loop spans 13 amino acids. CDR1 SGHTA and CDR2 FQGNSA come from the germline V gene. After removal of 3 bases from V and 8 bases from J, the junction contained 4 bases not matched to a gene. Here the CDR3 DNA reads TGTGCCAGCAGCTTGGACAGGGGCTCCGGCTACACCTTC. The encoded protein is CASSLDRGSGYTF.

The chain joins TRBV6-6 to TRBJ2-7, with D hard to call. CDR3 length: 12 amino acids. V lost 2 bases and J 0 bases, leaving 2 bases between the germline ends. Germline CDR1 and CDR2: MNHNY and SVGAGI (reference sequence). The CDR3 here is CASSYHSYEQYF. The CDR3 DNA reads as TGTGCCAGCAGTTACCACTCCTACGAGCAGTACTTC.

The V call is TRBV18, the J call TRBJ1-2; 11 nucleotides line up with TRBD1. Germline V gene data show CDR1 as KGHSH and CDR2 as LQKENI. The length of the CDR3 is 13 residues. V was clipped by 2 bases and J by 8 bases; unmatched bases: 1. The CDR3 DNA is TGTGCCAGCTCACCAGGGACAGGGGGAGGCTACACCTTC. Encoded protein: CASSPGTGGGYTF.

The chain joins TRBV9 to TRBJ2-2, with D possibly TRBD2 on 5 matching bases. The CDR3 spans 16 residues. From germline, CDR1 is SGDLS and CDR2 YYNGEE. Trimming removed 6 bases at V and 0 bases at J, with 15 bases between. CDR3 coding DNA: TGTGCCAGCACCCACCTGGACTCTTCGAACACCGGGGAGCTGTTTTTT. As protein: CASTHLDSSNTGELFF.

This rearrangement joins TRBV27 to TRBJ1-2; D gene ambiguous. The CDR3 has 14 amino acids. Germline V lookup: CDR1 MNHEY, CDR2 SMNVEV (reference sequence). The V gene lost 6 bases and the J gene lost 7 bases, with 18 bases spanning the gap. CDR3: CASRDMGANGGYTF. The CDR3 DNA follows: TGTGCCAGCAGAGACATGGGAGCAAATGGTGGCTACACCTTC.

The chain combines TRBV7-2 with TRBJ2-7; 8 bases are a match to TRBD2. CDR1 is SGHTA and CDR2 is FQGNSA in the germline V gene. Trimming at V came to 5 bases and at J to 6 bases, leaving 12 bases not matched to a gene. CDR3 length: 15 amino acids. The CDR3 spells CASSPSWGLGGEQYF. The CDR3 DNA sequence: TGTGCCAGCAGCCCCAGTTGGGGACTAGGTGGCGAGCAGTACTTC.

Details on this clone: One end of the junction varies from germline; a read error may be responsible. The chain combines TRBV5-6 with TRBJ2-7; the D is unclear. The germline gives CDR1 SGHDT, CDR2 YYEEEE. The CDR3 spans 14 residues. The CDR3 is CASSLARLSGEQYF. In DNA, the CDR3 is TGTGCCAGCAGTTTGGCTCGTCTTTCGGGCGAGCAGTACTTC.

The chain couples TRBV18 to TRBJ1-1, with D unresolved. The germline V gene has CDR1 KGHSH and CDR2 LQKENI. Trimming took off 6 bases at V and 2 bases at J, with 4 bases between the two ends. The CDR3 extends over 11 amino acids. The CDR3 DNA follows: TGTGCCAGCTCCCCTAACACTGAAGCTTTCTTT. Its translation: CASSPNTEAFF.

The rearrangement uses TRBV7-8 and TRBJ2-7, with D tentatively TRBD2 (6 bases). V lost 1 base and J 3 bases, leaving 16 bases between the germline ends. Germline V CDR1 and CDR2: SGHVS, FQNEAQ. This CDR3 is built from 16 residues. For the CDR3, the DNA is TGTGCCAGCAGCTTAGGGCTCGGCGGGAACGGCTACGAGCAGTACTTC. Protein product: CASSLGLGGNGYEQYF.

The V call is TRBV19, the J call TRBJ1-2; maybe TRBD1 (6 bases). The CDR3 loop spans 14 amino acids. Germline V CDR1 and CDR2: LNHDA, SQIVND (reference sequence). Trimming shortened V by 8 bases and J by 4 bases, and 17 bases separated the two germline ends. The CDR3 bases are TGTGCCAGTGACCAACAGGGAAGTGGCTATGGCTACACCTTC. It encodes CASDQQGSGYGYTF.

This chain uses TRBV9 with TRBJ1-4, with D possibly matching TRBD1 (6 bases). The ends were cut back, 4 bases at V and 7 bases at J, with 14 bases in the middle. The germline CDR1 and CDR2 sequences are SGDLS and YYNGEE. This CDR3 is built from 14 residues. Here the CDR3 reads CASSLTGWSEKLFF. The CDR3 bases are TGTGCCAGCAGCCTGACAGGCTGGAGTGAAAAACTGTTTTTT.

The chain recombines TRBV4-1 with TRBJ1-5; no reliable D call. The CDR3 is 15 amino acids. V was pared by 0 bases and J by 9 bases, with 15 bases between. CDR1 is MGHRA, CDR2 YSYEKL, per germline. Written as DNA, the CDR3 is TGCGCCAGCAGCCAAGATGAGGGAAGCGCTCGGCCCCAGCATTTT. It is translated as CASSQDEGSARPQHF.

The J gene is TRBJ1-1, the V gene TRBV9, with 7 bases that match TRBD1. The V and J ends lost 4 bases and 4 bases, in that order; junction bases with no gene match: 10. This CDR3 region has 15 residues. CDR1 and CDR2 (germline): SGDLS, YYNGEE. In DNA form, the CDR3 reads TGTGCCAGCAGCCTCCAGACAGGGAGTTTCACTGAAGCTTTCTTT. It is translated as CASSLQTGSFTEAFF.

The chain is built from TRBV29-1 and TRBJ1-1; D ambiguous. Per germline, CDR1 SQVTM and CDR2 ANQGSEA. The ends were cut back, 5 bases at V and 4 bases at J, with 11 bases in the middle. The CDR3 extends over 12 amino acids. DNA of the CDR3: TGCAGCGTTCAGGACGGGGTCACTGAAGCTTTCTTT. Translated, it gives CSVQDGVTEAFF.

This clone was counted a single time. The V and J genes are TRBV2 and TRBJ2-1; 13 bases are shared with TRBD2. Germline lookup yields CDR1 SNHLY and CDR2 FYNNEI. V was pared by 6 bases and J by 10 bases, with 9 bases of the junction left unmatched. This CDR3 is built from 15 residues. Here the CDR3 reads CASSPGLAGSGEQFF. The CDR3 DNA is TGTGCCAGCAGCCCGGGACTAGCGGGATCCGGGGAGCAGTTCTTC.

The chain links TRBV6-1 to TRBJ1-3; D is possibly TRBD1 (5 bases). V dropped 1 base and J dropped 0 bases, with 7 bases sitting between them. The CDR3 consists of 15 residues. Per the germline V gene, CDR1 is MNHNS and CDR2 is SASEGT. CDR3 coding DNA: TGTGCCAGCAGTGAAGAGGGGATCTCTGGAAACACCATATATTTT. It is translated as CASSEEGISGNTIYF.

The V call is TRBV7-8, the J call TRBJ2-1; 7 bases are a match to TRBD1. V lost 5 bases to trimming and J lost 9 bases; unmatched junction nucleotides: 4. This CDR3 comprises 12 residues. Germline lookup yields CDR1 SGHVS and CDR2 FQNEAQ. The CDR3 nucleotides read TGTGCCAGCAGCCTCACAGGGGCTGAGCAGTTCTTC. Translating gives CASSLTGAEQFF.